The clone carrying this T cell receptor (beta chain) was seen many times. What it recognizes is unknown. The data originate from a study of neurological immune-mediated disorders. Broader study findings: None of the CDR3 amino acid sequences of expanded clones were shared across subjects, and this suggested private repertoires in all groups.

The sample's time point: longitudinal time-point 2. The authors made cDNA by 5'RACE with 10-nucleotide random UMIs. TCRdb re-derived calls from the 5' RACE reads in MiXCR, one entry per CDR3 protein. The sample lists more than 30,000 distinct CDR3 sequences; roughly an eighth were seen once. The CDR3 runs 14 residues. The ends lost 5 bases at V and 7 bases at J; junction bases unmatched: 1. CDR1 and CDR2 from the germline V gene are SGHTA and FQGNSA. The sample consisted of PBMCs. The TCR was taken from a woman aged 40 to 55 in good health. V is TRBV7-2 and J is TRBJ2-2, with 13 bases lining up with TRBD2. The CDR3 nucleotides read TGTGCCAGCAGCCGACTAGCGGGGGGCGGGGAGCTGTTTTTT. Translation: CASSRLAGGGELFF.